Listed here are 15 T cell receptor beta chains from one sample, sequenced in a study of T-cell memory formation after mild COVID-19. One entry per CDR3 protein results from TCRdb running MiXCR on the 5' RACE reads. The sample has fewer than 200,000 distinct CDR3 sequences, 20% to 25% seen once. Sequencing input: PBMCs or a T cell subset sorted from them (not recorded which). These receptors all come from an adult woman who had mild COVID-19 (a few samples of this study predate the infection). Cell type and time point are not known.

The chain employs TRBV7-9 and TRBJ1-1, with D maybe TRBD1 (5 bases). Trimming pared 1 base from V and 1 base from J, leaving 16 bases between. CDR3 length: 17 amino acids. From germline, CDR1 is SEHNR and CDR2 FQNEAQ (reference sequence). This CDR3 reads CASSLVGREAGNTEAFF. The CDR3 nucleotides are TGTGCCAGCAGCTTAGTCGGCAGGGAGGCGGGGAACACTGAAGCTTTCTTT.

Here the CDR3 reads CASSDRDRSSDTQYF. The DNA for the CDR3 is TGTGCCAGTAGTGACCGGGACAGAAGTTCAGATACGCAGTATTTT. The chain employs TRBV19 and TRBJ2-3; 7 nucleotides line up with TRBD1. The CDR3 is 15 amino acids. Germline V lookup: CDR1 LNHDA, CDR2 SQIVND (reference sequence). V trimming: 5 bases; J trimming: 4 bases; junction bases outside the gene matches: 9. Full variable domain (rest looked up from reference TRBV19 and TRBJ2-3): DGGITQSPKYLFRKEGQNVTLSCEQNLNHDAMYWYRQDPGQGLRLIYYSQIVNDFQKGDIAEGYSVSREKKESFPLTVTSAQKNPTAFYLCASSDRDRSSDTQYFGPGTRLTVL.

In its sample, this clonotype was seen many times. The genes are TRBV11-2 and TRBJ2-7; D is perhaps TRBD2 (6 bases). The CDR3 has 14 residues. The germline gives CDR1 SGHAT, CDR2 FQNNGV. V was shortened by 5 bases and J by 2 bases, with 13 bases between the two germline ends. The CDR3 protein is CASSHPAGPYEQYF. CDR3 DNA sequence: TGTGCCAGCAGCCACCCCGCGGGACCCTACGAGCAGTACTTC.

This clonotype was counted only a few times. The rearrangement uses TRBV15 and TRBJ1-5; 7 nucleotides align to TRBD1. Germline values: CDR1 LNHNV, CDR2 YYDKDF (reference sequence). The junction had 6 bases not matched to a gene; V was cut back by 0 bases and J by 4 bases. This CDR3 is built from 16 residues. The CDR3 DNA sequence: TGTGCCACCAGCAGAGATTGGTCCAGGGGGAATCAGCCCCAGCATTTT. This sequence encodes CATSRDWSRGNQPQHF. The entire variable domain, with the rest obtained from reference TRBV15 and TRBJ1-5, is as follows: DAMVIQNPRYQVTQFGKPVTLSCSQTLNHNVMYWYQQKSSQAPKLLFHYYDKDFNNEADTPDNFQSRRPNTSFCFLDIRSPGLGDTAMYLCATSRDWSRGNQPQHFGDGTRLSIL.

The rearrangement joins TRBV27 to TRBJ2-7, with D possibly being TRBD1 or TRBD2 (5 bases each). V lost 5 bases and J lost 7, with 21 bases in between. The CDR3 has 15 amino acids. Germline loops: CDR1 MNHEY, CDR2 SMNVEV (reference sequence). The DNA of the CDR3 is TGTGCCAGCAGTAACCCTCAAGAGGGGCGGCGGGAGCAGTACTTC. Its translation is CASSNPQEGRREQYF.

The chain joins TRBV12-3 or TRBV12-4 to TRBJ1-2, with D possibly TRBD1 on 5 matching bases. The CDR3 consists of 16 residues. V gave up 3 bases and J gave up 4 bases, with 18 bases separating them. CDR3 protein: CASSFGGDSAVYGYTF. The CDR3 coding sequence is TGTGCCAGCAGTTTTGGTGGCGACAGTGCCGTCTATGGCTACACCTTC.

In this sample, this clonotype turned up a few times. V gene TRBV6-6 combines with J gene TRBJ2-3; D unclear. Deletions cut 0 bases from V and 4 bases from J, with 11 bases between. Germline CDR1 is MNHNY and CDR2 is SVGAGI (reference sequence). The CDR3 extends over 15 amino acids. CDR3: CASSYSFESPDTQYF. CDR3 bases: TGTGCCAGCAGTTACTCATTCGAAAGCCCAGATACGCAGTATTTT.

The genes are TRBV4-1 and TRBJ1-2; 7 bases are a match to TRBD1. CDR1 and CDR2 (germline): MGHRA, YSYEKL. Germline trimming cut 0 bases from V and 5 bases from J; bases unmatched to any gene: 9. CDR3 length equals 16 residues. CDR3 coding DNA: TGCGCCAGCAGCCAAGAAGACAGGGCCGGGGTTTATGGCTACACCTTC. Translating gives CASSQEDRAGVYGYTF.

Notes on this clonotype: This probably arose from a read error, given a far larger clone one base away. V usage is TRBV7-8 and J usage is TRBJ2-5; D is ambiguous. Germline assignment: CDR1 SGHVS and CDR2 FQNEAQ. The CDR3 sequence is 11 residues long. The CDR3 is CVSSLEETQYF. Here the CDR3 DNA reads TGTGTCAGCAGCTTAGAAGAGACCCAGTACTTC.

This clonotype showed up just a few times. This rearrangement joins TRBV27 to TRBJ1-1; 8 bases align to TRBD1. The CDR3 has 14 amino acids. Germline values: CDR1 MNHEY, CDR2 SMNVEV (reference sequence). V trimming: 2 bases; J trimming: 8 bases; junction bases outside the gene matches: 7. The CDR3 here is CASSLIDRGTEAFF. The CDR3 DNA reads TGTGCCAGCAGTTTAATCGACAGGGGAACAGAAGCTTTCTTT.

The V call is TRBV7-9, the J call TRBJ2-3, with 9 nucleotides matching TRBD2. CDR3 length: 13 residues. Germline CDR1 reads SEHNR; CDR2 reads FQNEAQ (reference sequence). Trimming cost V 4 bases and J 4 bases; bases outside gene matches: 0. The chain's CDR3 is CASSSSGADTQYF. CDR3 DNA: TGTGCCAGCAGCTCTAGCGGGGCAGATACGCAGTATTTT.

This clonotype appeared a few times. The chain recombines TRBV4-1 with TRBJ2-2; the D gene is possibly TRBD2 (7 bases). CDR1 MGHRA and CDR2 YSYEKL come from the germline V gene. V lost 2 bases, J lost 1 base, and 11 bases lay in between. CDR3 size: 16 residues. The CDR3 DNA reads TGCGCCAGCAGCCAATGGGGGGGCGGGAACACCGGGGAGCTGTTTTTT. It is translated as CASSQWGGGNTGELFF.

This chain joins TRBV5-1 and TRBJ1-4; D ambiguous. The length of the CDR3 is 14 residues. Germline CDR1 SGHRS, CDR2 YFSETQ. Trimming stripped 1 base from V and 0 bases from J, with 4 bases between. Here the CDR3 DNA reads TGCGCCAGCAGCTTGAAGGCAACTAATGAAAAACTGTTTTTT. Protein: CASSLKATNEKLFF.

This clonotype has more than one count but fewer than ten. The CDR3 DNA follows: TGTGCCAGCAGTTACGGGGACAGGGAAAAGCTGTACACCGGGGAGCTGTTTTTT. This translates into CASSYGDREKLYTGELFF. V and J are TRBV6-2 or TRBV6-3 and TRBJ2-2, with 9 bases aligning to TRBD1. V shed 2 bases, J shed 3 bases, and the junction held 10 bases outside the gene matches. CDR3 size: 18 residues. From germline, CDR1 is MNHEY and CDR2 SVGEGT.

This clonotype was found a few times. The V gene is TRBV7-6, the J gene TRBJ1-3; tentatively, D is TRBD1 (5 bases). The V end lost 5 bases, the J end lost 4 bases, and 12 bases lay between the germline ends. The CDR3 contains 14 residues. The germline V gene encodes CDR1 SGHVS and CDR2 FNYEAQ. CDR3 region: CASSPGSTGNTIYF. CDR3 in DNA: TGTGCCAGCAGCCCAGGGAGTACAGGAAACACCATATATTTT. Using reference TRBV7-6 and TRBJ1-3 for the parts outside the CDR3, the full variable domain is GAGVSQSPRYKVTKRGQDVALRCDPISGHVSLYWYRQALGQGPEFLTYFNYEAQQDKSGLPNDRFSAERPEGSISTLTIQRTEQRDSAMYRCASSPGSTGNTIYFGEGSWLTVV.